These 11 T cell receptor beta chains were sequenced from one sample in a study of Graves' ophthalmopathy and Graves' hyperthyroidism. Researchers took RNA transcripts and amplified TCR beta CDR3 regions from them. Second-round multiplex PCR came after first-round RT-PCR with HTBI primers. TCRdb re-called the multiplex PCR reads with MiXCR, one entry per CDR3 protein. This repertoire shows some 25,000 distinct CDR3 sequences, less than 50% found once; its top ten account for roughly 6.5%. Specimen: peripheral blood. The receptors come from an adult woman with stable Graves' hyperthyroidism.

This clonotype was detected ten times or more. V and J are TRBV7-2 and TRBJ2-5; 15 bases are a match to TRBD2. CDR3 length: 19 residues. V lost 4 bases to trimming and J lost 4 bases; unmatched junction nucleotides: 13. Germline lookup yields CDR1 SGHTA and CDR2 FQGNSA. The CDR3, as DNA: TGTGCCAGCAGCTACGCCGGGACTAGCGGGAGGTCCTGGAGAGAGACCCAGTACTTC. Its translation is CASSYAGTSGRSWRETQYF.

About this clonotype: An end of the junction does not agree with germline; a read error may underlie this. The rearrangement joins TRBV5-4 to TRBJ2-6; 7 bases fit TRBD1. The length of the CDR3 is 17 residues. Germline V gives CDR1 SGHNT, CDR2 YYREEE (reference sequence). Written as DNA, the CDR3 is TGTGCCAGCAGCGTCACAGGGGATCTCCCTGGTGCCAACGTCCTGACTTTC. Translation: CASSVTGDLPGANVLTF.

This clonotype was seen many times. This sequence joins TRBV12-3 or TRBV12-4 and TRBJ2-2, with 13 bases identical to TRBD2. With V trimmed by 3 bases and J by 4 bases, 11 bases remained unmatched. The CDR3 extends over 19 amino acids. The CDR3 coding sequence is TGTGCCAGCAGTTTTCCAGGGGAAGGACTAGCGGGAGTCACCGGGGAGCTGTTTTTT. It specifies CASSFPGEGLAGVTGELFF.

This clonotype came up many times. J is TRBJ2-5 and V is TRBV4-2, with 12 bases aligning to TRBD2. CDR1 is LGHNA, CDR2 YNFKEQ, per germline. The CDR3 length is 17 residues. Trimming removed 1 base from V and 0 bases from J; junction bases left unmatched: 3. The CDR3 loop reads CASSQASGREYQETQYF. The CDR3 coding sequence is TGTGCCAGCAGCCAAGCTAGCGGGAGGGAGTACCAAGAGACCCAGTACTTC.

This clonotype was detected many times. The rearrangement links TRBV19 to TRBJ1-4; D is undetermined. The CDR3 contains 18 residues. The V end lost 3 bases, the J end lost 8 bases, and 25 bases lay between the germline ends. The V gene's germline CDR1 is LNHDA and CDR2 SQIVND (reference sequence). CDR3 in DNA: TGTGCCAGTAGTATTGGCCTGGTTGTTGCCGCGGTTCCCGAAAAACTGTTTTTT. Its protein product is CASSIGLVVAAVPEKLFF.

V usage is TRBV6-9 and J usage is TRBJ1-2; D not resolved. Germline V gene sequence: CDR1 MNHGY, CDR2 SVAAGI. Trimming took 5 bases from V and 7 from J, leaving 11 bases between them. This CDR3 region has 12 residues. CDR3: CASSEQRAGYTF. CDR3 in DNA: TGTGCCAGCAGTGAACAAAGGGCTGGCTACACCTTC.

The chain combines TRBV7-9 with TRBJ1-2, with no clear D. Germline V gene sequence: CDR1 SEHNR, CDR2 FQNEAQ (reference sequence). Trimming left V 5 bases short and J 8 bases short, with 21 bases between. There are 15 residues in the CDR3. CDR3 loop: CASSPESGGERGYTF. The CDR3 DNA sequence: TGTGCCAGCAGCCCAGAGTCGGGTGGGGAAAGGGGCTACACCTTC.

V usage is TRBV2 and J usage is TRBJ1-1, with D hard to call. V was clipped by 4 bases and J by 4 bases, with 16 bases between them. The CDR3 loop spans 15 amino acids. The germline CDR1 and CDR2 sequences are SNHLY and FYNNEI. In nucleotides, the CDR3 is TGTGCCAGCAGTGGTAGCGGGAGTGGCTTCACTGAAGCTTTCTTT. Its translation is CASSGSGSGFTEAFF.

The genes are TRBV20-1 and TRBJ2-7, with D maybe TRBD1 (6 bases). Germline CDR1 reads DFQATT; CDR2 reads SNEGSKA (reference sequence). The CDR3 spans 12 residues. CDR3 in DNA: TGCAGCCCCGGACAGCACTCCTACGAGCAGTACTTC. This translates into CSPGQHSYEQYF.

This clonotype was seen many times. V is TRBV18 and J is TRBJ2-7; 12 bases align to TRBD1. The CDR3 is 14 residues long. Germline V gene lookup returns CDR1 KGHSH and CDR2 LQKENI. J was trimmed by 5 bases and V by 3 bases; bases with no gene match: 2. CDR3 in amino acids: CASSPGTGGDEQYF. As DNA, the CDR3 is TGTGCCAGCTCACCGGGGACAGGGGGCGACGAGCAGTACTTC.

This clonotype has a count of ten or more. V is TRBV6-5 and J is TRBJ1-2; the D gene is possibly TRBD1 (5 bases). CDR1 is MNHEY, CDR2 SVGAGI, per germline. V dropped 0 bases and J dropped 1 base, with 12 bases sitting between them. This CDR3 has 16 residues. CDR3 region: CASSYSKGLSNYGYTF. CDR3 bases: TGTGCCAGCAGTTACTCGAAGGGGCTAAGTAACTATGGCTACACCTTC.